This T cell receptor beta chain came from a study of cytomegalovirus exposure and HLA in healthy donors. As regards this clone: The antigen is unknown.

Study-level points and caveats: Per published reports, the classifier diagnosed cytomegalovirus status with high specificity and sensitivity. Most CMV-associated TCR beta chains were later found to appear HLA-restricted.

PCR used 60 Vbeta primers and 13 Jbeta primers. Sequencing was performed with immunoSEQ multiplex PCR; in TCRdb, only in-frame clones are kept and a portion is missing. This table has 90,000 to 120,000 clones, about three quarters appearing once. Per the germline V gene, CDR1 is LNHDA and CDR2 is SQIVND (reference sequence). The CDR3 covers 12 residues. The V gene lost 3 bases and the J gene lost 2 bases, with 5 bases spanning the gap. The source is a man in his thirties or forties in good health and CMV-seronegative. This sequence joins TRBV19 and TRBJ2-7; D gene unclear. Sequenced sample: PBMCs. For the CDR3, the DNA is TGTGCCAGTAGTATCTCCCCCTACGAGCAGTACTTC. It encodes CASSISPYEQYF. Using reference TRBV19 and TRBJ2-7 for the parts outside the CDR3, the full variable domain is DGGITQSPKYLFRKEGQNVTLSCEQNLNHDAMYWYRQDPGQGLRLIYYSQIVNDFQKGDIAEGYSVSREKKESFPLTVTSAQKNPTAFYLCASSISPYEQYFGPGTRLTVT.